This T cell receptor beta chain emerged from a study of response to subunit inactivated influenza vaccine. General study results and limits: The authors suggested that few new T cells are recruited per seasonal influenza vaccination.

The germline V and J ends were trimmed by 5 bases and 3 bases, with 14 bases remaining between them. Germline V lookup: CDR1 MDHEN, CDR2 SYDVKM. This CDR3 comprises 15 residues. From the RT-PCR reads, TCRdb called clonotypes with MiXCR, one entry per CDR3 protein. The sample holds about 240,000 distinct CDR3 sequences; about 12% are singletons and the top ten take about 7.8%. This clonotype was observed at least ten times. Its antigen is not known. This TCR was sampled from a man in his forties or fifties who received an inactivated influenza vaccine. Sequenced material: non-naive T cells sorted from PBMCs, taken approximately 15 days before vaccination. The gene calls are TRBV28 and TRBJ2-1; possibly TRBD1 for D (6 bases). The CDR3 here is CASSPRTDLYNEQFF. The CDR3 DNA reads TGTGCCAGCAGTCCTCGGACAGATCTCTACAATGAGCAGTTCTTC. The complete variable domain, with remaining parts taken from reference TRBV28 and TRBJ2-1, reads DVKVTQSSRYLVKRTGEKVFLECVQDMDHENMFWYRQDPGLGLRLIYFSYDVKMKEKGDIPEGYSVSREKKERFSLILESASTNQTSMYLCASSPRTDLYNEQFFGPGTRLTVL.